This entry concerns a single T cell receptor beta chain. The sample comes from a study of cytomegalovirus exposure and HLA in healthy donors. The PCR was carried out with 60 Vbeta primers and 13 Jbeta primers. Data came from immunoSEQ multiplex PCR; TCRdb stores just in-frame clones and leaves some out. The sample totals around 150,000 clones. Sequenced: PBMCs. The TCR sequence derives from a woman between 55 and 75 years old in good health and CMV-seronegative.

CDR3 sequence reads: CASSSLPGLANNEQFF. CDR3 bases: TGTGCCAGCAGTTCACTACCGGGACTAGCGAACAATGAGCAGTTCTTC. The J gene is TRBJ2-1, the V gene TRBV6-5, with TRBD2 identical over 10 bases. V lost 4 bases and J lost 5; bases outside the gene matches: 8. The CDR3 spans 16 residues. CDR1 and CDR2 (germline): MNHEY, SVGAGI.